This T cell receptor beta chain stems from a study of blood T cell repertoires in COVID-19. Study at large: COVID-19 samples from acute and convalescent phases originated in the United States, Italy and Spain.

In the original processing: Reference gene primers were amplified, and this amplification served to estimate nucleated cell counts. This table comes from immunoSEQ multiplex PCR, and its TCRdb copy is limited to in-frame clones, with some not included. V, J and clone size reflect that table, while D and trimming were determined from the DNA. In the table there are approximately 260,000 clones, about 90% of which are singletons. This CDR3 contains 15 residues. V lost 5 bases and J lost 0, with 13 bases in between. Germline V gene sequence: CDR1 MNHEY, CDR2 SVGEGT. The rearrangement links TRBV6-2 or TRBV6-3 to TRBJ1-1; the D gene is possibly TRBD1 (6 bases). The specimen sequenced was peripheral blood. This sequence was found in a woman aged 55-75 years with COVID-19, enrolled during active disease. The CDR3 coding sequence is TGTGCCAGCAGTCTGACAGGCCCTGTGAACACTGAAGCTTTCTTT. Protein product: CASSLTGPVNTEAFF.